Included here is one T cell receptor beta chain sequence, with context. The antigen is not known. The data belong to a study of cytomegalovirus exposure and HLA in healthy donors. Study context: Previous work identified 90 million to 130 million unique TCR beta sequences from about 179 million T cells.

60 Vbeta and 13 Jbeta primers were used in PCR. Assay: immunoSEQ multiplex PCR; the TCRdb copy retains only in-frame clones and omits some. In the table there are 130,000 to 150,000 clones, more than 70% of which are singletons. Study outcomes and limitations: Most CMV-associated TCR beta chains were later found to appear HLA-restricted. V- and J-gene trimming of TCR beta was linked (in a later analysis) to a missense DCLRE1C variant. It was reported that TCR beta sequences correctly inferred the HLA-A and HLA-B alleles for most subjects.

The CDR3 consists of 14 residues. What was sequenced was PBMCs. This rearrangement joins TRBV21-1 to TRBJ2-7; the table's D call, TRBD2, has no DNA check behind it. TRBV21-1 is noted as a pseudogene. The receptor's source is a woman aged 40 to 50 in good health and CMV-seronegative. The CDR3 region is CASSKPGRTYEQYF. The CDR3, as DNA: TGTGCCAGCAGCAAACCGGGGAGGACGTACGAGCAGTACTTC.